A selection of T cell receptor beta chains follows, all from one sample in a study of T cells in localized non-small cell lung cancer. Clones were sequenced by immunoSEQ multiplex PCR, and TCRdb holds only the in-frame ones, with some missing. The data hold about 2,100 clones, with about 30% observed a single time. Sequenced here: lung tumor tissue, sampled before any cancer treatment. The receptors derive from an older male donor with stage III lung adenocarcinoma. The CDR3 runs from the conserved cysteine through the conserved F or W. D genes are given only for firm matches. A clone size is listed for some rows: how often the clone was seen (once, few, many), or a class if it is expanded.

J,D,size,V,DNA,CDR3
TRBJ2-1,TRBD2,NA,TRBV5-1,TGCGCCAGCAGCTTGAGCACTAGCGGTACTAATGAGCAGTTCTTC,CASSLSTSGTNEQFF
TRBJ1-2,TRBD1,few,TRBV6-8,TGTGCCATCAGTGGGGGACAGGGGGTTGGCTACACCTTC,CAISGGQGVGYTF
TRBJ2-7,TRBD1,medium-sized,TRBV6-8,TGTGCCAGCAGACAGGGGGTCGGCGAGCAGTACTTC,CASRQGVGEQYF
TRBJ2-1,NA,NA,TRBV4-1,TGCGCCAGCAGCCGCATGACAGGAGTCTACAATGAGCAGTTCTTC,CASSRMTGVYNEQFF
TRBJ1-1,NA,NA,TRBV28,TGTGCCAGCACCCGCTCTGGGCGGCCTGAAGCTTTCTTT,CASTRSGRPEAFF
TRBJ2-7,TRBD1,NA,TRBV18,TGTGCCAGCTCGCCCGGGACAGACGCCTACGAGCAGTACTTC,CASSPGTDAYEQYF
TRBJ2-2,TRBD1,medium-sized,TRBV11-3,TGTGCCAGCAGCTACAGAGGGGGCGCGGACACCGGGGAGCTGTTTTTT,CASSYRGGADTGELFF
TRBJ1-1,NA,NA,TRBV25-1,TGTGCCAGCTCAAAACGCGGGGGAACTGAAGCTTTCTTT,CASSKRGGTEAFF
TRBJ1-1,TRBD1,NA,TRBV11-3,TGTGCCAGCAGCCGGGGACAGGGGCCATCTAACACTGAAGCTTTCTTT,CASSRGQGPSNTEAFF
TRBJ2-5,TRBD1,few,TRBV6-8,TGTGCCAGCAGTAAGGGACAGGGGGAGGGAGAGACCCAGTACTTC,CASSKGQGEGETQYF
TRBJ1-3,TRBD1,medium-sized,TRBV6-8,TGTGCCAGCAGCCGGACAGGGACGGATGGAAACACCATATATTTT,CASSRTGTDGNTIYF
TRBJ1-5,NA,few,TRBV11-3,TGTGCCAGCAGCCGAACGGGCCCTTTCAATCAGCCCCAGCATTTT,CASSRTGPFNQPQHF
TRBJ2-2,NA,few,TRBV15,TGTGCCACCAGTAGTCAGCCCAACACCGGGGAGCTGTTTTTT,CATSSQPNTGELFF
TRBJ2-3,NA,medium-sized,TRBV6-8,TGTGCCAGCGAGCTTGGGACTAGCACAGATACGCAGTATTTT,CASELGTSTDTQYF
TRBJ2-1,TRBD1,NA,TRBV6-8,TGTGCCAGCACCACGGGGGACAGGGGCTTCAGTAGCTCCTACAATGAGCAGTTCTTC,CASTTGDRGFSSSYNEQFF
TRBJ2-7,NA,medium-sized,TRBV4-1,TGCGCCAGCAGCCAAGATCTCGGCGGCACCCTTTACGAGCAGTACTTC,CASSQDLGGTLYEQYF
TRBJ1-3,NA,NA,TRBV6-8,TGTGCCAGCAGTTCCGACAGCTACTTACTAACTTTTCGCTCTGGAAACACCATATATTTT,CASSSDSYLLTFRSGNTIYF
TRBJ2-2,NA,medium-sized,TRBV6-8,TGTGCCAGCAGCTACACGAAGGGGGAACTGGACACCGGGGAGCTGTTTTTT,CASSYTKGELDTGELFF
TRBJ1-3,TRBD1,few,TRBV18,TGTGCCAGCTCACCACGGACAGGAACCTCTGGAAACACCATATATTTT,CASSPRTGTSGNTIYF
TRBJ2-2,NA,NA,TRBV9,TGTGCCAGCAGTCCAGGGAACACCGGGGAGCTGTTTTTT,CASSPGNTGELFF
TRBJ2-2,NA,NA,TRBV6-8,TGTGCCAGCACTTCGTCTCCGCTAACCGGGGAGCTGTTTTTT,CASTSSPLTGELFF
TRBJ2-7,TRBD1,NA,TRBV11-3,TGTGCCAGCAGCTCTCGGACAGGGGGGATCTACGAGCAGTACTTC,CASSSRTGGIYEQYF
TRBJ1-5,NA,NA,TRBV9,TGTGCCAGCAGTGAGAGAGGGGACCTGCCCCAGCATTTT,CASSERGDLPQHF
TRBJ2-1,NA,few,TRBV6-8,TGTGCCAGCATGGGCAGGGCACATGAGCAGTTCTTC,CASMGRAHEQFF
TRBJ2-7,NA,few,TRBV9,TGTGCCAGCAAGGGGGAAGTCGACGAGCAGTACTTC,CASKGEVDEQYF
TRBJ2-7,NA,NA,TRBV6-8,TGTGCCAGCAGTTACTTGGGACTCGGCGAGCAGTACTTC,CASSYLGLGEQYF
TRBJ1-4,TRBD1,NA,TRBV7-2,TGTGCCAGCGAGGGGGCCCTAAGGGAAAAACTGTTTTTT,CASEGALREKLFF
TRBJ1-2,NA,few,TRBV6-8,TGTGCCAGCAGTTACTCGGGGACTTCCCCTTTAGATGGCTACACCTTC,CASSYSGTSPLDGYTF
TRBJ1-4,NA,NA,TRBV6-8,TGTGCCAGCAGTTACTCCCGGCATCCACCCTCAACTAATGAAAAACTGTTTTTT,CASSYSRHPPSTNEKLFF
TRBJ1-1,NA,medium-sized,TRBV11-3,TGTGCCAGCAGCTTCGGGTCTATGAACACTGAAGCTTTCTTT,CASSFGSMNTEAFF
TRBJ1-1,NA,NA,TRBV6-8,TGTGCCAGCAGTTACCACAACACTGAAGCTTTCTTT,CASSYHNTEAFF
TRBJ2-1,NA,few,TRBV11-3,TGTGCCAGCAGCTTAGATTCAGGATCTTACAATGAGCAGTTCTTC,CASSLDSGSYNEQFF
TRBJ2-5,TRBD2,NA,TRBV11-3,TGTGCCAGCAGCTTGGAACTAGCGGTAGAGACCCAGTACTTC,CASSLELAVETQYF
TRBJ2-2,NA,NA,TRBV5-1,TGCGCCAGCAGCTTGATAGGGTTCGCGAACACCGGGGAGCTGTTTTTT,CASSLIGFANTGELFF
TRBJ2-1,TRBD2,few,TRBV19,TGTGCCAGTAGTATCCAGGCTAGCGGGGGGTTCGATGAGCAGTTCTTC,CASSIQASGGFDEQFF
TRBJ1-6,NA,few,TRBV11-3,TGTGCCAGCAGCTTGAGGCAGGCCGGGAGTAATTCACCCCTCCACTTT,CASSLRQAGSNSPLHF
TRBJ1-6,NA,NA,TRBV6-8,TGTGCCAGCAGTTCGACACGGGATTCACCCCTCCACTTT,CASSSTRDSPLHF
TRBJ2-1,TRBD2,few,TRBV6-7,TGTGCCAGCGGGGAGCGGGAGGACTACAATGAGCAGTTCTTC,CASGEREDYNEQFF
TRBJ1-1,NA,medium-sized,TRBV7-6,TGTGCCAGCAGCCCAGGGTTTATGAACACTGAAGCTTTCTTT,CASSPGFMNTEAFF
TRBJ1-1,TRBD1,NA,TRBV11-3,TGTGCCAGCAGCTTGGCAGGGGGCGTATATTCAGCTGAAGCTTTCTTT,CASSLAGGVYSAEAFF
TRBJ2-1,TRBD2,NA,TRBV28,TGTGCCAGCAGTACACCGACTCGCGGGGGGTATAATGAGCAGTTCTTC,CASSTPTRGGYNEQFF
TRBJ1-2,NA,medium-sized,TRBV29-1,TGCAGCGTGAACGCAGGGGCCAGCTCGAACTATGGCTACACCTTC,CSVNAGASSNYGYTF
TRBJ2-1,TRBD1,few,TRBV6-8,TGTGCCAGCAGAACAGGGGGTCGGTCCGATGAGCAGTTCTTC,CASRTGGRSDEQFF
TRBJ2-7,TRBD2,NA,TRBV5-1,TGCGCCAGCAGTTGGACTAGCGGGAGCTCCTACGAGCAGTACTTC,CASSWTSGSSYEQYF
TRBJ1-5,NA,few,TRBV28,TGTGCCAGCAGTTTACAGGGCGCCCTCCAGCCCCAGCATTTT,CASSLQGALQPQHF